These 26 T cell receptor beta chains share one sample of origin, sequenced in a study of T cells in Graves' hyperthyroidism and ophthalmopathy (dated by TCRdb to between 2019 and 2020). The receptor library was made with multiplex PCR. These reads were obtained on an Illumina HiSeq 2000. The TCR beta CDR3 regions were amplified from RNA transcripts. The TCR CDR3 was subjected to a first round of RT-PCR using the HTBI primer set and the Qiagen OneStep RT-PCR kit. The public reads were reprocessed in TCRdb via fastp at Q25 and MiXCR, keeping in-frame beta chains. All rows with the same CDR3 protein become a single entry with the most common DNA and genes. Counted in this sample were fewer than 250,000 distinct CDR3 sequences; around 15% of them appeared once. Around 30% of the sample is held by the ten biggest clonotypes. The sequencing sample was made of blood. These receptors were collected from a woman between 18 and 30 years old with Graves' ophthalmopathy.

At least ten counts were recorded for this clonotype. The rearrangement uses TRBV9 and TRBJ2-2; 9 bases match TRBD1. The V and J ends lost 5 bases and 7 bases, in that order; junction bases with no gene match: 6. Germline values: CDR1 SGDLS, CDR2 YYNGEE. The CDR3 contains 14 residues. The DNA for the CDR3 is TGTGCCAGCAGGACCGGGACAGGGAGCGGGGAGCTGTTTTTT. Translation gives CASRTGTGSGELFF.

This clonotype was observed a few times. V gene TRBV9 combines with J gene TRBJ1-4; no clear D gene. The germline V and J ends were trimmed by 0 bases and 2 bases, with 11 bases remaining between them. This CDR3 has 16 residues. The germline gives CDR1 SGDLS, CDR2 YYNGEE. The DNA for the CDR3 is TGTGCCAGCAGCGTAGGTGGCAGGCCCACTAATGAAAAACTGTTTTTT. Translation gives CASSVGGRPTNEKLFF.

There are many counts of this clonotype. The DNA for the CDR3 is TGTGCCAGCGCGACAGGGCGGTCGGATACGCAGTATTTT. This gives the protein CASATGRSDTQYF. The chain couples TRBV13 to TRBJ2-3; 7 nucleotides agree with TRBD1. V dropped 8 bases and J dropped 6; count of bases not matched to a gene: 8. CDR1 and CDR2 from the germline V gene are PRHDT and FYEKMQ (reference sequence). There are 13 residues in the CDR3.

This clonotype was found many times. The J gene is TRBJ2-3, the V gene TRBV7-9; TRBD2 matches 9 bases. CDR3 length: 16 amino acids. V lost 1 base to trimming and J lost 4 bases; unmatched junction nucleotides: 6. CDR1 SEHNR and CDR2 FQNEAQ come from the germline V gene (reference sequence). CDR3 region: CASSLGAGGPSDTQYF. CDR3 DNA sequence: TGTGCCAGCAGCTTAGGGGCGGGGGGGCCTTCAGATACGCAGTATTTT.

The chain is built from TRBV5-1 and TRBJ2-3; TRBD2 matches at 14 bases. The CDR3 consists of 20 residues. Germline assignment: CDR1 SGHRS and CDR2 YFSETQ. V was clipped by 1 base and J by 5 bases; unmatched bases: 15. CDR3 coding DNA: TGCGCCAGCAGCTTGTACGGACTAGCGGGAGGTAGTGAGGACATAGATACGCAGTATTTT. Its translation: CASSLYGLAGGSEDIDTQYF.

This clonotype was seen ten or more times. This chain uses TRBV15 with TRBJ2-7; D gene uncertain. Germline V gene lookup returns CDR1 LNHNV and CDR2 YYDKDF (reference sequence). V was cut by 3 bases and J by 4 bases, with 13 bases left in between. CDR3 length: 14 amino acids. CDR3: CATSRGSGDYEQYF. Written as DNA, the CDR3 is TGTGCCACCAGCAGGGGTTCAGGAGATTACGAGCAGTACTTC.

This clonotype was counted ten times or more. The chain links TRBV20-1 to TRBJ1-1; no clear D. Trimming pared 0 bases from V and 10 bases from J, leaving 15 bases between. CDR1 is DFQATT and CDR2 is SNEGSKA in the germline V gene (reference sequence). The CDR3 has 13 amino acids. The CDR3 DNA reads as TGCAGTGCTAGAGATCAGCCGGAAGAGGGAGCTTTCTTT. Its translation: CSARDQPEEGAFF.

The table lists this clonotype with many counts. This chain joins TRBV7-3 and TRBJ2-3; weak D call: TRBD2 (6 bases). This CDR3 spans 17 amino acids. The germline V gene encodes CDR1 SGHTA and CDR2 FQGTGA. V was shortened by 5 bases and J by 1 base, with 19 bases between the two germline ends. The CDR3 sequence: CASSPTTSLSGTDTQYF. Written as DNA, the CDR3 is TGTGCCAGCAGCCCCACGACTAGTCTTTCGGGCACAGATACGCAGTATTTT.

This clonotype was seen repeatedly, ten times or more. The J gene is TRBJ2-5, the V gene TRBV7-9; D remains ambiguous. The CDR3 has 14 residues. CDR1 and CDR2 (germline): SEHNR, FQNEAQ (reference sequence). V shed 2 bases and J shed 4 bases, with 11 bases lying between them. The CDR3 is CASSLRRSGETQYF. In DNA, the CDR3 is TGTGCCAGCAGCTTACGACGGAGTGGAGAGACCCAGTACTTC.

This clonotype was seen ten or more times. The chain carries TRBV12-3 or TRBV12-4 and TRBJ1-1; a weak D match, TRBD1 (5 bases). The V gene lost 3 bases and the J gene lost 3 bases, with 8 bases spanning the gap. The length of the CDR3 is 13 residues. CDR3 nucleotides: TGTGCCAGCAGTTTGGGGGAAGACACTGAAGCTTTCTTT. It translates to CASSLGEDTEAFF.

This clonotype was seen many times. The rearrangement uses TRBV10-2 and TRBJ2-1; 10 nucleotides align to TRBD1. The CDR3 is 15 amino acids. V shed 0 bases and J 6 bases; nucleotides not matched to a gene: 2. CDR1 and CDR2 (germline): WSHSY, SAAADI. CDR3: CASSESGDRGNEQFF. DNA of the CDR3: TGCGCCAGCAGTGAGTCAGGGGACAGGGGCAATGAGCAGTTCTTC.

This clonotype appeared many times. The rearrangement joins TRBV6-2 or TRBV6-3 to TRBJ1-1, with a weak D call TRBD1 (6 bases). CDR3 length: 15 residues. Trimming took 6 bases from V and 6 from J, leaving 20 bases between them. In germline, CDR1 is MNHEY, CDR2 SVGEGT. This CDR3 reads CASRPRWGRQSEAFF. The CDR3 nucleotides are TGTGCCAGCAGGCCTAGGTGGGGGCGACAGTCTGAAGCTTTCTTT.

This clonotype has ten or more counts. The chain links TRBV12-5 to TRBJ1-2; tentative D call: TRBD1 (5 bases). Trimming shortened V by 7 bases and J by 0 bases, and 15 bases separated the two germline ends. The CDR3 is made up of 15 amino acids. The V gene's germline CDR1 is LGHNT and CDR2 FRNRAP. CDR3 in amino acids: CASVPWDGSNYGYTF. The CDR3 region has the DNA TGTGCTAGTGTTCCGTGGGACGGTTCTAACTATGGCTACACCTTC.

CDR3 amino acids: CASRSVTSGRAGNTGELFF. In DNA, the CDR3 is TGTGCCAGCCGAAGCGTAACTAGCGGGAGGGCCGGGAACACCGGGGAGCTGTTTTTT. The rearrangement joins TRBV5-8 to TRBJ2-2; 13 positions match TRBD2. With 7 bases clipped from V and 1 base from J, the junction kept 13 bases outside the gene matches. Germline V lookup: CDR1 SGHTS, CDR2 YDEGEE. CDR3 size: 19 residues.

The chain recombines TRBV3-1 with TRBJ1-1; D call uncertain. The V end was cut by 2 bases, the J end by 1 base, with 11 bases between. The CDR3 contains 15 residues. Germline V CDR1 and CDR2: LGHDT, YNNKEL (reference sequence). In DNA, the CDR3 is TGTGCCAGCAGCCAACGGCCTCGACAGAACACTGAAGCTTTCTTT. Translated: CASSQRPRQNTEAFF.

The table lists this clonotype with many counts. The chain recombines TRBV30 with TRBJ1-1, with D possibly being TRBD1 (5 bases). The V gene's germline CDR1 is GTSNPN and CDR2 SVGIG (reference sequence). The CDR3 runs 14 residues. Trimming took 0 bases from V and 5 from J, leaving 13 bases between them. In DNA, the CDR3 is TGTGCCTGGAGTGTAAAACAGGTTGGGACTGAAGCTTTCTTT. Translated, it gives CAWSVKQVGTEAFF.

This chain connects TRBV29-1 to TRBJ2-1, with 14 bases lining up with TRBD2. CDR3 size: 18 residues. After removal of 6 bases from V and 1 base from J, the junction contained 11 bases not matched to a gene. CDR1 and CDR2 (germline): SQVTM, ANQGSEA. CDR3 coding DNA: TGCAGCGTCTCCTACCCCCGGACTAGCGGGAGGTCCTACAATGAGCAGTTCTTC. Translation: CSVSYPRTSGRSYNEQFF.

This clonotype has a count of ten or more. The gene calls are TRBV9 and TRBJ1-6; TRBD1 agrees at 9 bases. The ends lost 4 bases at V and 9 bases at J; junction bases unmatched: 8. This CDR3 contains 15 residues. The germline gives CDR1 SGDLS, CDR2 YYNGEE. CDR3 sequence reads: CASSPEGQGSSPLHF. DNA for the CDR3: TGTGCCAGCAGCCCCGAGGGACAGGGCTCTTCACCCCTCCACTTT. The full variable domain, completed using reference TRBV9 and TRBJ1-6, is DSGVTQTPKHLITATGQRVTLRCSPRSGDLSVYWYQQSLDQGLQFLIQYYNGEERAKGNILERFSAQQFPDLHSELNLSSLELGDSALYFCASSPEGQGSSPLHFGNGTRLTVT.

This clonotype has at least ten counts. The CDR3 loop is CASSLGRIGTDTQYF. CDR3 DNA: TGTGCCAGCAGCCTGGGACGGATCGGCACAGATACGCAGTATTTT. The chain combines TRBV6-2 or TRBV6-3 with TRBJ2-3; D may match TRBD1 or TRBD2 (5 bases each). The CDR3 runs 15 residues. V shed 6 bases and J shed 1 base, with 14 bases lying between them. Germline CDR1 is MNHEY and CDR2 is SVGEGT.

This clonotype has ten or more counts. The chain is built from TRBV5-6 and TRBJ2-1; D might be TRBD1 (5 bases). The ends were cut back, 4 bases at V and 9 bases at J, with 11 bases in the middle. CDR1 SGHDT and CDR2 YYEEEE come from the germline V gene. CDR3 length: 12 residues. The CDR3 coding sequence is TGTGCCAGCAGCGCCGCAGGGTTTGAGCAGTTCTTC. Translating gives CASSAAGFEQFF.

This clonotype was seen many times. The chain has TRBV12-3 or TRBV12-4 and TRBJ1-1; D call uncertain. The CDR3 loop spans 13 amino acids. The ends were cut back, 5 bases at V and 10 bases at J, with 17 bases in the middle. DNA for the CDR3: TGTGCCAGCAGTCCCCCCGATGAAATCGCAGCTTTCTTT. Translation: CASSPPDEIAAFF.

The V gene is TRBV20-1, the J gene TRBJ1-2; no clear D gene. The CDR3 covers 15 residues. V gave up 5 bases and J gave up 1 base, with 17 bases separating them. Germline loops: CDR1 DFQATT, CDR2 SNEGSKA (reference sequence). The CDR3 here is CSASTEGRGNYGYTF. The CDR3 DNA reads TGCAGTGCTTCCACGGAGGGTCGGGGTAACTATGGCTACACCTTC.

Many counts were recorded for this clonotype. CDR3 sequence: CSARRGSETQYF. In DNA, the CDR3 is TGCAGTGCTAGGAGGGGGAGTGAGACCCAGTACTTC. V gene TRBV20-1 combines with J gene TRBJ2-5; TRBD1 is a possible D gene (6 bases). V lost 3 bases and J lost 5, with 10 bases in between. This CDR3 region has 12 residues. CDR1 is DFQATT and CDR2 is SNEGSKA in the germline V gene (reference sequence).

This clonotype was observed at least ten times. The CDR3 nucleotides are TGCGCCAGCAGCTTGTTACGGGGCTGGGACACTGAAGCTTTCTTT. Residues: CASSLLRGWDTEAFF. This chain connects TRBV5-1 to TRBJ1-1; D possibly corresponds to TRBD1 (5 bases). The V end lost 1 base, the J end lost 3 bases, and 13 bases lay between the germline ends. This CDR3 comprises 15 residues. Germline V CDR1 and CDR2: SGHRS, YFSETQ.

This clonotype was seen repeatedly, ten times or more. The CDR3 DNA is TGTGCCACCAGACAGGGGCAGAACACTGAAGCTTTCTTT. It yields the protein CATRQGQNTEAFF. The chain recombines TRBV10-3 with TRBJ1-1; 8 nucleotides line up with TRBD1. Trimming at V came to 10 bases and at J to 1 base, leaving 5 bases not matched to a gene. Germline lookup yields CDR1 ENHRY and CDR2 SYGVKD. There are 13 residues in the CDR3.

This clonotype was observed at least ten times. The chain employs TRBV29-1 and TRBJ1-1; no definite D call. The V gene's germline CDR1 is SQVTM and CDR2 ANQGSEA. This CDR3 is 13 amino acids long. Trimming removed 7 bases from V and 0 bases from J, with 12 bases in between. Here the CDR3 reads CSGYSQVNTEAFF. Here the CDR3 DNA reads TGCAGCGGATACAGCCAGGTGAACACTGAAGCTTTCTTT.